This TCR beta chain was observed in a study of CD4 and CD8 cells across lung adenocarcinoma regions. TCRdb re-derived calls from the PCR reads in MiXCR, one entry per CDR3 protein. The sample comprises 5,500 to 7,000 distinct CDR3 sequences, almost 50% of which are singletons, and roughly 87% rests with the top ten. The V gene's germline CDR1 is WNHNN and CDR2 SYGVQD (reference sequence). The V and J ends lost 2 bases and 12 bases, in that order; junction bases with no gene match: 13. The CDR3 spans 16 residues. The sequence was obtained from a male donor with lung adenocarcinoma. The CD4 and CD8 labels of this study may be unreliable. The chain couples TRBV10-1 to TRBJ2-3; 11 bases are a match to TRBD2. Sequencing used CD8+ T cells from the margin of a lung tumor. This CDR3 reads CASSEVAGGPGETQYF. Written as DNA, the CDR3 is TGCGCCAGCAGTGAGGTAGCGGGAGGGCCGGGCGAGACCCAGTATTTT.